This TCR beta chain was found in a study of blood T cell repertoires in COVID-19. Study-wide background: Specimens from acute and convalescent COVID-19 originated in the United States, Italy and Spain. The analysed material was cDNA or gDNA that came from T cells, B-cell-depleted T cells, or PBMCs.

In the original analysis: Nucleated cell counts were estimated from reference gene primer amplification. Only in-frame clones appear in the TCRdb table, and some are missing; sequencing was by immunoSEQ multiplex PCR. V, J and clone size are taken as reported in that table, and D and trimming were inferred from the DNA itself. The table has 150,000 to 200,000 clones, approximately 86% seen once. After removal of 4 bases from V and 4 bases from J, the junction contained 7 bases not matched to a gene. The CDR3 loop spans 15 amino acids. The germline V gene has CDR1 MNHEY and CDR2 SVGAGI. This chain connects TRBV6-5 to TRBJ1-2, with 9 bases lining up with TRBD1. This clonotype originated in a man in his forties or fifties with active or convalescent COVID-19. Sequenced input: peripheral blood. CDR3 coding DNA: TGTGCCAGCAGTTCTACGGGACAGGGATCCTATGGCTACACCTTC. It yields the protein CASSSTGQGSYGYTF.